The 20 T cell receptor beta chains below were found in one sample sequenced in a study of T-cell reconstitution after alpha-beta-depleted transplantation in children. Unique molecular identifiers were used to barcode this TCRbeta library. TCRdb re-analysed the PCR reads in MiXCR, keeping a single row per CDR3 protein. The repertoire holds about 120,000 distinct CDR3 sequences, with 20% to 25% as singletons. Sequencing used PBMCs, mostly from graft donor cells, obtained 180 days after TCRalphabeta/CD19-depleted stem cell transplant. All receptors derive from a male patient aged 2-15 years who had a stem cell transplant for chronic granulomatous disease, so the T cells may come from the graft donor.

This clonotype was recorded a few times. The rearrangement links TRBV10-3 to TRBJ2-1; D possibly corresponds to TRBD1 (5 bases). The germline gives CDR1 ENHRY, CDR2 SYGVKD. The CDR3 sequence is 14 residues long. With 4 bases removed from V and 6 bases from J, the gap between germline ends came to 13 bases. Here the CDR3 reads CAISVRVEGNEQFF. The CDR3 DNA reads as TGTGCCATCAGTGTCAGGGTAGAAGGCAATGAGCAGTTCTTC.

The V gene is TRBV29-1, the J gene TRBJ2-5; 12 nucleotides agree with TRBD2. J lost 5 bases, V lost 0 bases, and 13 bases had no gene match. The germline gives CDR1 SQVTM, CDR2 ANQGSEA. The CDR3 runs to 18 residues. Here the CDR3 reads CSVEEGEWASGRGETQYF. The CDR3, as DNA: TGCAGCGTTGAAGAGGGGGAATGGGCTAGCGGGAGGGGGGAGACCCAGTACTTC. Combining the CDR3 with reference TRBV29-1 and TRBJ2-5 gives the whole variable domain SAVISQKPSRDICQRGTSLTIQCQVDSQVTMMFWYRQQPGQSLTLIATANQGSEATYESGFVIDKFPISRPNLTFSTLTVSNMSPEDSSIYLCSVEEGEWASGRGETQYFGPGTRLLVL.

The CDR3 coding sequence is TGTGCCAGCAGTTTAACGGCTAGCGGGAGGAATGAGCAGTTCTTC. This encodes CASSLTASGRNEQFF. V and J are TRBV12-3 or TRBV12-4 and TRBJ2-1; 11 bases agree with TRBD2. V dropped 2 bases and J dropped 7; count of bases not matched to a gene: 4. This CDR3 region has 15 residues.

This clonotype was seen ten or more times. The chain has TRBV27 and TRBJ2-1; 9 nucleotides match TRBD1. This CDR3 is 14 amino acids long. The ends lost 5 bases at V and 9 bases at J; junction bases unmatched: 8. Germline loops: CDR1 MNHEY, CDR2 SMNVEV (reference sequence). The CDR3 here is CASSPPGQGREQFF. The DNA of the CDR3 is TGTGCCAGCAGTCCACCGGGACAGGGTCGTGAGCAGTTCTTC.

This clonotype was recorded at least ten times. The chain recombines TRBV20-1 with TRBJ1-5; D uncertain. Trimming shortened V by 4 bases and J by 4 bases, and 11 bases separated the two germline ends. The CDR3 runs to 13 residues. The germline V gene has CDR1 DFQATT and CDR2 SNEGSKA (reference sequence). The CDR3 DNA reads as TGCAGTGCTATAGACCCCCCAAATCAGCCCCAGCATTTT. The encoded protein is CSAIDPPNQPQHF.

This clonotype was seen only a few times. This chain uses TRBV5-1 with TRBJ2-7; the D gene is possibly TRBD2 (5 bases). The ends were cut back, 0 bases at V and 2 bases at J, with 9 bases in the middle. Per germline, CDR1 SGHRS and CDR2 YFSETQ. CDR3 length equals 14 residues. The CDR3 DNA reads TGCGCCAGCAGCTTGGCTAGCCCACCCTACGAGCAGTACTTC. This gives the protein CASSLASPPYEQYF. Using reference TRBV5-1 and TRBJ2-7 for the parts outside the CDR3, the full variable domain is KAGVTQTPRYLIKTRGQQVTLSCSPISGHRSVSWYQQTPGQGLQFLFEYFSETQRNKGNFPGRFSGRQFSNSRSEMNVSTLELGDSALYLCASSLASPPYEQYFGPGTRLTVT.

V is TRBV5-1 and J is TRBJ2-3; the D gene is possibly TRBD2 (6 bases). This CDR3 has 16 residues. Germline V gene lookup returns CDR1 SGHRS and CDR2 YFSETQ. V dropped 4 bases and J dropped 6 bases, with 21 bases sitting between them. The DNA of the CDR3 is TGCGCCAGCAGCGCTGGATCCGGGACCGGAGGGGATACGCAGTATTTT. Translation: CASSAGSGTGGDTQYF.

This clonotype was counted ten times or more. The CDR3: CSASRGAINQPQHF. In nucleotides, the CDR3 is TGCAGTGCTAGCCGCGGGGCGATCAATCAGCCCCAGCATTTT. The V and J genes are TRBV20-1 and TRBJ1-5; possibly TRBD1 for D (5 bases). The CDR3 sequence is 14 residues long. Trimming stripped 3 bases from V and 3 bases from J, with 12 bases between. Germline V gene lookup returns CDR1 DFQATT and CDR2 SNEGSKA (reference sequence).

This clonotype has ten or more counts. The chain joins TRBV6-5 to TRBJ2-7; 15 bases are shared with TRBD2. The CDR3 sequence is 15 residues long. Germline V gene data show CDR1 as MNHEY and CDR2 as SVGAGI. Trimming at V came to 6 bases and at J to 4 bases, leaving 4 bases not matched to a gene. CDR3 nucleotides: TGTGCCAGCAGGGGGACTAGCGGGGGGAGATACGAGCAGTACTTC. Protein sequence: CASRGTSGGRYEQYF.

Only one count was recorded for this clonotype. V usage is TRBV3-1 and J usage is TRBJ2-1; TRBD1 matches 8 bases. Germline V gene lookup returns CDR1 LGHDT and CDR2 YNNKEL (reference sequence). V shed 1 base and J 2 bases; nucleotides not matched to a gene: 10. The CDR3 has 18 amino acids. The CDR3 region has the DNA TGTGCCAGCAGCCAAGTCAGATCCCGGACAGGGCCCTACAATGAGCAGTTCTTC. This encodes CASSQVRSRTGPYNEQFF.

This clonotype was counted many times. The J gene is TRBJ2-7, the V gene TRBV20-1, with 12 bases matching TRBD2. The V segment lost 0 bases and the J segment 4 bases; nucleotides outside the gene matches: 4. This CDR3 region has 15 residues. From germline, CDR1 is DFQATT and CDR2 SNEGSKA (reference sequence). The CDR3 spells CSARDPTSGRYEQYF. The CDR3 nucleotides read TGCAGTGCTAGAGATCCGACTAGCGGGAGATACGAGCAGTACTTC.

In the case of this clonotype: It may be a read error: a sequence one base away is much more abundant. The chain combines TRBV20-1 with TRBJ1-4; D is ambiguous. Trimming took off 3 bases at V and 3 bases at J, with 5 bases between the two ends. This CDR3 is built from 12 residues. Germline CDR1 is DFQATT and CDR2 is SNEGSKA (reference sequence). CDR3 in DNA: TGCAGTGCTAGGAAACCTAATGAAAAACTGTTTTTT. Translation gives CSARKPNEKLFF.

This clonotype was seen more than once but under ten times. The chain employs TRBV20-1 and TRBJ2-3, with D possibly being TRBD2 (5 bases). The CDR3 loop spans 12 amino acids. V dropped 5 bases and J dropped 5 bases, with 11 bases sitting between them. Per the germline V gene, CDR1 is DFQATT and CDR2 is SNEGSKA (reference sequence). Here the CDR3 reads CSAEYRGDTQYF. In DNA form, the CDR3 reads TGCAGTGCTGAGTACCGGGGAGATACGCAGTATTTT.

This clonotype was recorded many times. The rearrangement uses TRBV4-3 and TRBJ2-1; D not certain. The V and J ends lost 0 bases and 5 bases respectively, with 8 bases between them. Germline V gives CDR1 LGHNA, CDR2 YSLEER. CDR3 length: 14 amino acids. The DNA for the CDR3 is TGCGCCAGCAGCCAAGACCGCTGGAACAATGAGCAGTTCTTC. It specifies CASSQDRWNNEQFF.

This clonotype was seen repeatedly, ten times or more. The gene calls are TRBV4-3 and TRBJ2-3; possibly TRBD2 for D (5 bases). Trimming left V 3 bases short and J 5 bases short, with 9 bases between. The length of the CDR3 is 13 residues. The V gene's germline CDR1 is LGHNA and CDR2 YSLEER. In DNA, the CDR3 is TGCGCCAGCAGCCAGCAACTAGGAGATACGCAGTATTTT. Residues: CASSQQLGDTQYF.

This clonotype has ten or more counts. The rearrangement links TRBV15 to TRBJ1-2; no clear D gene. Germline CDR1 and CDR2: LNHNV and YYDKDF (reference sequence). Trimming took 5 bases from V and 4 from J, leaving 14 bases between them. The CDR3 extends over 14 amino acids. DNA of the CDR3: TGTGCCACCAGCTTTTACGAGGGATCCTATGGCTACACCTTC. Translating gives CATSFYEGSYGYTF.

This clonotype was detected ten times or more. The chain's CDR3 is CSARRGAYQETQYF. The CDR3 DNA is TGCAGTGCTAGACGCGGGGCATACCAAGAGACCCAGTACTTC. The chain carries TRBV20-1 and TRBJ2-5, with D perhaps TRBD2 (6 bases). Germline V gene lookup returns CDR1 DFQATT and CDR2 SNEGSKA (reference sequence). The length of the CDR3 is 14 residues. Trimming removed 2 bases from V and 0 bases from J, with 10 bases in between.

This clonotype was found many times. The rearrangement uses TRBV7-6 and TRBJ2-7; 8 bases map to TRBD1. The length of the CDR3 is 14 residues. In germline, CDR1 is SGHVS, CDR2 FNYEAQ. After removal of 5 bases from V and 4 bases from J, the junction contained 7 bases not matched to a gene. Here the CDR3 reads CASSGDRGGYEQYF. DNA for the CDR3: TGTGCCAGCAGCGGAGACAGGGGTGGTTACGAGCAGTACTTC.

The CDR3 DNA is TGCGCCAGCAGCACCCCGACAGGGCTGGAGGGCTACACCTTC. It yields the protein CASSTPTGLEGYTF. V is TRBV5-1 and J is TRBJ1-2; TRBD1 matches at 7 bases. This CDR3 is 14 amino acids long. Germline CDR1 and CDR2: SGHRS and YFSETQ. Trimming took 4 bases from V and 8 from J; bases not matched to a gene: 11. Combining the CDR3 with reference TRBV5-1 and TRBJ1-2 gives the whole variable domain KAGVTQTPRYLIKTRGQQVTLSCSPISGHRSVSWYQQTPGQGLQFLFEYFSETQRNKGNFPGRFSGRQFSNSRSEMNVSTLELGDSALYLCASSTPTGLEGYTFGSGTRLTVV.

This clonotype was recorded a few times. CDR3 sequence (DNA): TGTGCCAGCAGTGCCTCAAACGGTCAAGAGACCCAGTACTTC. Translating gives CASSASNGQETQYF. The chain uses TRBV12-3 or TRBV12-4 and TRBJ2-5; D not resolved. The CDR3 runs 14 residues. The germline V and J ends were trimmed by 5 bases and 2 bases, with 12 bases remaining between them.